This T cell receptor (beta chain) was documented in a study of cytomegalovirus exposure and HLA in healthy donors. Study summary: HLA-typed donors were the source of approximately 88 million unique TCRs, which an early data release held.

Concerning this clone itself: Its target is unknown.

Primers for the PCR totalled 60 Vbeta and 13 Jbeta. Data came from immunoSEQ multiplex PCR; TCRdb stores just in-frame clones and leaves some out. This sample has about 160,000 clones; 80% to 90% occur once, and the top ten carry 2% to 2.5%. The trim removed 3 bases at V and 12 bases at J, leaving 13 bases unmatched. Germline V gene data show CDR1 as SGDLS and CDR2 as YYNGEE. CDR3 length: 15 residues. Study results and limitations: TCR beta V- and J-gene trimming was later associated with a missense DCLRE1C variant. A later analysis found common viral pathogens apparently linked to several of the most significant clusters.

Material: PBMCs. The gene calls are TRBV9 and TRBJ2-1; 9 bases map to TRBD2. The clonotype originates from a man younger than 35 in good health and CMV-seropositive. The CDR3 DNA sequence: TGTGCCAGCAGCGCCTCCACGGGCGGGGGGGCGTGGCAGTTCTTC. Amino acids: CASSASTGGGAWQFF.